The present T cell receptor (beta chain) was sequenced within a study of tumor and adjacent non-tumor tissue in lung cancer. Study in general: The patients, 10 men and about 5 women, were roughly 30 to 80 with stage I to III disease. Study results and limitations: Compared with tumor, normal lung showed significantly lower TCR diversity. Normal lung showed higher cumulative top 100 clone frequency than tumor.

Three rounds of nested PCR, following a modified ARM-PCR protocol, produced the TCRbeta library. MiXCR was run by TCRdb on the multiplex PCR reads, yielding one entry per CDR3 protein. In the table there are approximately 110,000 distinct CDR3 sequences, around 75% of which are singletons. RNA was extracted from bulk tissue without any cell sorting. This clonotype was counted between two and nine times. Its specificity is unknown. Source material: lung tumor tissue. The origin of this receptor is a woman aged 55 to 70 with non-small cell lung cancer.

In DNA, the CDR3 is TGTGCCAGCAGCCCCTTCGTACCGGGACAGGGGAACCGGAATACGCAGTATTTT. Its translation is CASSPFVPGQGNRNTQYF. V and J are TRBV7-8 and TRBJ2-3, with 10 bases matching TRBD1. Germline V gives CDR1 SGHVS, CDR2 FQNEAQ. This CDR3 is built from 18 residues. Germline trimming cut 5 bases from V and 7 bases from J; bases unmatched to any gene: 18.